These 3 T cell receptor beta chains were sequenced from one sample in a study of blood T cell repertoires in COVID-19. TCRdb keeps only in-frame clones here, not all; method: immunoSEQ multiplex PCR. The table has some 190,000 clones, 88% seen once. The specimen sequenced was peripheral blood. The receptors were gathered from a man younger than 30 with active or convalescent COVID-19.

The chain carries TRBV2 and TRBJ2-3, with 9 bases lining up with TRBD2. The germline V gene encodes CDR1 SNHLY and CDR2 FYNNEI. The CDR3 loop spans 17 amino acids. The V segment lost 1 base and the J segment 6 bases; nucleotides outside the gene matches: 11. CDR3 DNA sequence: TGTGCCAGCAGTGAAGGTTTGGCTAGCGGGGCTCGTGATACGCAGTATTTT. Its translation is CASSEGLASGARDTQYF.

This clone has a single count. J is TRBJ1-2 and V is TRBV9, with unresolved D. Germline CDR1 reads SGDLS; CDR2 reads YYNGEE. V lost 3 bases to trimming and J lost 6 bases, with 15 bases between them. There are 14 residues in the CDR3. CDR3 sequence: CASSGPTGMDGYTF. The CDR3 coding sequence is TGTGCCAGCAGCGGACCGACGGGTATGGATGGCTACACCTTC.

The chain uses TRBV12-3 or TRBV12-4 and TRBJ2-3; maybe TRBD1 (6 bases). Deletions cut 6 bases from V and 6 bases from J, with 10 bases between. This CDR3 region has 12 residues. CDR3 sequence reads: CASSRTEDTQYF. The CDR3 DNA is TGTGCCAGCAGCCGGACAGAGGATACGCAGTATTTT.